This entry lists 11 T cell receptor beta chains sequenced from one sample in a study of T cell clonality in common variable immunodeficiency. Method: immunoSEQ multiplex PCR; TCRdb's copy keeps in-frame clones and lacks some. Observed in the sample are tens of thousands of clones, none of them singletons. The specimen sequenced was peripheral blood mononuclear cells. These receptors all stem from a person aged 18 to 70 in good health.

This clone was picked up many times. The DNA ends 3 residues before the CDR3 does, and the rest of the CDR3 is filled in from the germline J gene. The gene calls are TRBV5-1 and TRBJ2-2; D uncertain. The CDR3 is 14 amino acids. Trimming shortened V by 3 bases and J by 4 bases, and 10 bases separated the two germline ends. Germline V gene sequence: CDR1 SGHRS, CDR2 YFSETQ. CDR3 amino acids: CASSSPLGTGELFF. The CDR3 DNA, read in part, is TGCGCCAGCAGCTCCCCACTCGGCACCGGGGAG.

This clone has a count of ten or more. The read comes to an end 3 residues before the CDR3 does, leaving the germline J gene to fill in the end. This sequence joins TRBV19 and TRBJ2-1, with D unclear. V was trimmed by 3 bases and J by 2 bases, leaving 11 bases between them. The CDR3 extends over 15 amino acids. The germline gives CDR1 LNHDA, CDR2 SQIVND (reference sequence). The CDR3 bases that were read are TGTGCCAGTAGTATTGGGCCCTTCGCCTACAATGAG. Its translation: CASSIGPFAYNE. The full CDR3 protein reads CASSIGPFAYNEQFF.

This clone was counted many times. From the germline J gene comes the end of the CDR3, since the read stops 3 residues before it. The chain couples TRBV2 to TRBJ1-2, with 10 nucleotides matching TRBD1. Germline assignment: CDR1 SNHLY and CDR2 FYNNEI. The CDR3 runs to 15 residues. With 5 bases clipped from V and 0 bases from J, the junction kept 3 bases outside the gene matches. CDR3 DNA, as far as it was read: TGTGCCAGCAGTCCCGGGACAGGGGCTAACTATGGC. Translating it yields CASSPGTGANYG. The whole CDR3 is CASSPGTGANYGYTF.

To note about this clone: The read ends 3 residues before the CDR3 terminus; that terminus is restored from the germline J gene. V gene TRBV19 combines with J gene TRBJ1-5; D possibly corresponds to TRBD1 (6 bases). Germline CDR1 is LNHDA and CDR2 is SQIVND (reference sequence). The CDR3 length is 14 residues. Trimming shortened V by 5 bases and J by 2 bases, and 10 bases separated the two germline ends. CDR3 region: CASSSRTGNQPQHF. The sequenced CDR3 bases are TGTGCCAGTAGTTCCCGGACAGGCAATCAGCCC.

This clone was seen repeatedly, ten times or more. Read sequence stops 3 residues before the CDR3 end, and the germline J gene provides the missing end. V is TRBV6-1 and J is TRBJ1-4; tentatively, D is TRBD1 (5 bases). Trimming removed 4 bases at V and 6 bases at J, with 12 bases between. CDR1 and CDR2 (germline): MNHNS, SASEGT. CDR3 length equals 14 residues. This CDR3 is CASSGSGFYEKLFF. The DNA read from the CDR3 is TGTGCCAGCAGTGGGTCAGGGTTTTATGAAAAA.

This clone was seen many times. The CDR3 end falls 3 residues outside the read, so it is completed with the germline J gene. The chain has TRBV19 and TRBJ1-1; tentative D call: TRBD1 (6 bases). V was pared by 4 bases and J by 6 bases, with 12 bases between. Germline V gives CDR1 LNHDA, CDR2 SQIVND (reference sequence). The CDR3 totals 13 residues. CDR3 DNA (partial): TGTGCCAGTAGTACCGGGACAATCGCTGAA. Protein product: CASSTGTIAE. The entire CDR3 reads CASSTGTIAEAFF.

This clone was seen many times. The CDR3 extends 3 residues past the end of the read, so its final part is completed from the germline J gene. The V gene is TRBV29-1, the J gene TRBJ1-1; unclear D gene. The CDR3 totals 12 residues. Germline V gives CDR1 SQVTM, CDR2 ANQGSEA. The ends were cut back, 6 bases at V and 0 bases at J, with 8 bases in the middle. The chain's CDR3 is CSVRTMNTEAFF. CDR3 DNA (partial): TGCAGCGTCCGGACTATGAACACTGAA.

Ten or more counts support this clone. With the read ending 3 residues before the CDR3 end, the germline J gene is used to fill in that end. The V gene is TRBV20-1, the J gene TRBJ1-6, with D tentatively TRBD1 (5 bases). Germline values: CDR1 DFQATT, CDR2 SNEGSKA (reference sequence). V gave up 4 bases and J gave up 7 bases, with 11 bases separating them. CDR3 length: 13 residues. The sequenced part of the CDR3 DNA is TGCAGTGCTAATGGGGCAGGGAATTCACCC. It codes for CSANGAGNSP. The entire CDR3 is CSANGAGNSPLHF.

This clone was seen at least ten times. The read terminates 3 residues ahead of where the CDR3 ends, so the germline J gene completes it. The genes are TRBV7-2 and TRBJ2-7, with D maybe TRBD2 (6 bases). Germline V CDR1 and CDR2: SGHTA, FQGNSA. V was clipped by 5 bases and J by 0 bases, with 11 bases between them. The CDR3 runs to 14 residues. The CDR3 sequence is CASSTGGSSYEQYF. The covered CDR3 bases are TGTGCCAGCAGCACCGGGGGAAGCTCCTACGAG.

The table lists this clone with many counts. Coverage ceases 3 residues before the CDR3 finishes, and the germline J gene fills in the end. This chain joins TRBV18 and TRBJ2-7; 9 bases are shared with TRBD1. CDR1 is KGHSH and CDR2 is LQKENI in the germline V gene. This CDR3 is 18 amino acids long. V gave up 2 bases and J gave up 3 bases; unmatched junction bases: 14. Partial CDR3 DNA: TGTGCCAGCTCACCAATTTTCCAGACAGGGGGGTCCCACTACGAG. Translation gives CASSPIFQTGGSHYE. The entire CDR3 protein is CASSPIFQTGGSHYEQYF.

A word on this clone: The read gets to within 3 residues of the CDR3 end, and the germline J gene fills in the rest. V usage is TRBV5-1 and J usage is TRBJ2-4, with 9 bases matching TRBD1. The CDR3 has 13 residues. From germline, CDR1 is SGHRS and CDR2 YFSETQ. CDR3 in amino acids: CASSLGSGQGQYF. CDR3 DNA, as far as it was read: TGCGCCAGCAGCTTGGGTTCGGGACAGGGT. Full variable domain (rest looked up from reference TRBV5-1 and TRBJ2-4): KAGVTQTPRYLIKTRGQQVTLSCSPISGHRSVSWYQQTPGQGLQFLFEYFSETQRNKGNFPGRFSGRQFSNSRSEMNVSTLELGDSALYLCASSLGSGQGQYFGAGTRLSVL.